This is a list of T cell receptor beta chains from one sample in a study of T-cell reconstitution after alpha-beta-depleted transplantation in children. TCRdb redid the calling of the PCR reads with MiXCR, one entry per CDR3 protein. This table has 90,000 to 130,000 distinct CDR3 sequences, approximately 6.6% appearing once. This specimen consisted of PBMCs, mostly from graft donor cells, obtained 360 days after TCRalphabeta/CD19-depleted stem cell transplant. These receptors all come from a male patient aged 2-9 years who had a stem cell transplant for acute lymphoblastic leukemia, so the T cells may come from the graft donor. Each CDR3 is given with its conserved first and last residue. The order of the fields is clone size, D gene, V gene, J gene, CDR3 protein, CDR3 DNA. D genes are given only for firm matches. Where a row states a size, it is once, few, many or the class of an expanded clone; other rows omit it.

abundance: many
d_gene: TRBD2
v_gene: TRBV7-9
j_gene: TRBJ2-1
CDR3aa: CASSLSWLAGGLGNEQFF
CDR3nt: TGTGCCAGCAGCCTAAGCTGGCTAGCGGGAGGGCTGGGCAATGAGCAGTTCTTC

abundance: many
d_gene: NA
v_gene: TRBV12-3/TRBV12-4
j_gene: TRBJ1-1
CDR3aa: CAIPGHEAFF
CDR3nt: TGTGCCATCCCGGGACACGAGGCTTTCTTT

abundance: few
d_gene: TRBD2
v_gene: TRBV20-1
j_gene: TRBJ2-1
CDR3aa: CSARVGVPSGSSNWDEQFF
CDR3nt: TGCAGTGCTAGAGTTGGGGTACCTAGCGGGAGCTCCAATTGGGATGAGCAGTTCTTC

abundance: many
d_gene: TRBD1
v_gene: TRBV12-3/TRBV12-4
j_gene: TRBJ1-5
CDR3aa: CASRKGQGNQPQHF
CDR3nt: TGTGCCAGCAGAAAGGGACAGGGCAATCAGCCCCAGCATTTT

abundance: many
d_gene: TRBD2
v_gene: TRBV4-3
j_gene: TRBJ2-3
CDR3aa: CASSQDGGGAVTDTQYF
CDR3nt: TGCGCCAGCAGCCAAGATGGCGGGGGGGCAGTAACAGATACGCAGTATTTT

abundance: NA
d_gene: TRBD2
v_gene: TRBV24-1
j_gene: TRBJ2-5
CDR3aa: CATSVFVGGRETQYF
CDR3nt: TGTGCCACCAGTGTCTTCGTCGGGGGGAGGGAGACCCAGTACTTC

abundance: NA
d_gene: TRBD2
v_gene: TRBV5-5
j_gene: TRBJ2-1
CDR3aa: CASSQLGGSFDNEQFF
CDR3nt: TGTGCCAGCTCCCAGCTCGGCGGGAGCTTTGACAATGAGCAGTTCTTC

abundance: many
d_gene: NA
v_gene: TRBV4-1
j_gene: TRBJ2-2
CDR3aa: CASSQEEAGELFF
CDR3nt: TGCGCCAGCAGCCAAGAAGAGGCCGGGGAGCTGTTTTTT

abundance: many
d_gene: NA
v_gene: TRBV10-3
j_gene: TRBJ1-5
CDR3aa: CAISEYFTGKGSNQPQHF
CDR3nt: TGTGCCATCAGTGAATACTTTACAGGGAAGGGGAGCAATCAGCCCCAGCATTTT

abundance: many
d_gene: NA
v_gene: TRBV5-1
j_gene: TRBJ1-2
CDR3aa: CASSLDGVFYGYTF
CDR3nt: TGCGCCAGCAGCTTGGACGGAGTCTTCTATGGCTACACCTTC

abundance: many
d_gene: TRBD2
v_gene: TRBV4-2
j_gene: TRBJ2-2
CDR3aa: CASSSPSGTRSGELFF
CDR3nt: TGTGCCAGCAGCAGCCCTAGCGGTACTAGATCCGGGGAGCTGTTTTTT

abundance: few
d_gene: NA
v_gene: TRBV12-3/TRBV12-4
j_gene: TRBJ2-7
CDR3aa: CASTEAYEQYF
CDR3nt: TGTGCCAGCACAGAGGCCTACGAGCAGTACTTC

abundance: NA
d_gene: TRBD2
v_gene: TRBV9
j_gene: TRBJ2-2
CDR3aa: CASSPRTSGGTGELFF
CDR3nt: TGTGCCAGCAGCCCTCGGACTAGCGGGGGAACCGGGGAGCTGTTTTTT

abundance: NA
d_gene: NA
v_gene: TRBV28
j_gene: TRBJ2-3
CDR3aa: CASSLAQEADTQYF
CDR3nt: TGTGCCAGCAGTTTAGCACAGGAAGCAGATACGCAGTATTTT

abundance: many
d_gene: NA
v_gene: TRBV10-3
j_gene: TRBJ2-6
CDR3aa: CAISGLGAARAGANVLTF
CDR3nt: TGTGCCATCAGTGGACTGGGCGCAGCGAGGGCTGGGGCCAACGTCCTGACTTTC

abundance: many
d_gene: TRBD2
v_gene: TRBV2
j_gene: TRBJ2-7
CDR3aa: CASSELSGGSSYEQYF
CDR3nt: TGTGCCAGCAGTGAACTTAGCGGGGGGAGCTCCTACGAGCAGTACTTC

abundance: few
d_gene: TRBD1
v_gene: TRBV24-1
j_gene: TRBJ1-5
CDR3aa: CATGTGGNQPQHF
CDR3nt: TGTGCCACGGGGACAGGGGGCAATCAGCCCCAGCATTTT

abundance: many
d_gene: NA
v_gene: TRBV4-3
j_gene: TRBJ2-5
CDR3aa: CASSQRGSAVKTQYF
CDR3nt: TGCGCCAGCAGCCAAAGGGGGTCGGCGGTGAAGACCCAGTACTTC